The next 5 T cell receptor beta chains were all read from a single sample in a study of T cell responses to AZD1222 COVID-19 vaccine. Data came from immunoSEQ multiplex PCR; TCRdb stores just in-frame clones and leaves some out. The data hold about 210,000 clones, with roughly 94% observed a single time. The source was peripheral blood, collected 28 days after the second dose of the MenACWY control vaccine. These receptors were taken from an adult who received the MenACWY meningococcal vaccine as a control.

This chain uses TRBV7-3 with TRBJ2-7; D might be TRBD1 (5 bases). The V and J ends lost 5 bases and 6 bases respectively, with 20 bases between them. Germline CDR1 reads SGHTA; CDR2 reads FQGTGA. This CDR3 contains 15 residues. For the CDR3, the DNA is TGTGCCAGCAGCGCTGACAGTGCCCAAACGGGCGAGCAGTACTTC. It is translated as CASSADSAQTGEQYF. Based on the CDR3 plus reference TRBV7-3 and TRBJ2-7, the full variable domain is GAGVSQTPSNKVTEKGKYVELRCDPISGHTALYWYRQSLGQGPEFLIYFQGTGAADDSGLPNDRFFAVRPEGSVSTLKIQRTERGDSAVYLCASSADSAQTGEQYFGPGTRLTVT.

The gene calls are TRBV6-5 and TRBJ2-1; TRBD1 matches 7 bases. The CDR3 is 14 amino acids. From germline, CDR1 is MNHEY and CDR2 SVGAGI. The V and J ends lost 5 bases and 7 bases, in that order; junction bases with no gene match: 8. The CDR3 loop is CASSIRQGWNEQFF. CDR3 nucleotides: TGTGCCAGCAGTATCCGACAGGGATGGAATGAGCAGTTCTTC.

The chain employs TRBV9 and TRBJ2-1; 13 nucleotides agree with TRBD2. CDR3 length: 17 amino acids. With 4 bases clipped from V and 5 bases from J, the junction kept 9 bases outside the gene matches. The germline CDR1 and CDR2 sequences are SGDLS and YYNGEE. For the CDR3, the DNA is TGTGCCAGCAGCTCCAACCCACTAGCGGGGGGGGACAATGAGCAGTTCTTC. Translated, it gives CASSSNPLAGGDNEQFF.

The chain joins TRBV6-2 or TRBV6-3 to TRBJ2-3; TRBD2 agrees at 15 bases. Trimming at V came to 5 bases and at J to 2 bases, leaving 8 bases not matched to a gene. Germline V gene sequence: CDR1 MNHEY, CDR2 SVGEGT. The CDR3 has 18 amino acids. The DNA of the CDR3 is TGTGCCAGCAGTCCCGGGACTAGCGGGGGGCCATTCACAGATACGCAGTATTTT. It yields the protein CASSPGTSGGPFTDTQYF.

This clone came up once. The chain is built from TRBV7-6 and TRBJ2-7; a weak D match, TRBD2 (6 bases). Germline V CDR1 and CDR2: SGHVS, FNYEAQ. Trimming removed 1 base at V and 2 bases at J, with 12 bases between. This CDR3 contains 15 residues. CDR3 in amino acids: CASSLDWGETYEQYF. CDR3 nucleotide sequence: TGTGCCAGCAGCTTAGACTGGGGGGAAACCTACGAGCAGTACTTC.